Sequencing of this T cell receptor (beta chain) was carried out in a study of CD8+CD57+ T cells in acquired aplastic anemia. For the study at large: DNA from sorted CD4+ and CD8+ cells averaged roughly 3.2 ug. Healthy donor sequencing depth: 9.5 million to 10.8 million CD4+, roughly 11 million CD8+ reads. Findings and limits, study-wide: Between patients and controls, roughly 29 CD8+ CDR3 sequences were found in common. No significant difference in CD8+ Simpson's diversity was found between patients and controls.

As regards this clonotype: The antigen remains undetermined.

Both TCR beta VDJ combination and CDR3 sequence profiling were carried out. Genomic DNA was the template for this profiling. TCRdb analysed the reads with MiXCR anew, one entry per CDR3 protein. The sample lists over 150,000 distinct CDR3 sequences, roughly half occurring once. The CDR3 is 12 amino acids. Trimming took off 3 bases at V and 7 bases at J, with 10 bases between the two ends. Per the germline V gene, CDR1 is DFQATT and CDR2 is SNEGSKA (reference sequence). Sequenced input: sorted CD4+, CD8+, or CD8+CD57+ T cells (not recorded which) from PBMCs. This sequence was found in a human donor in good health, serving as a control. V is TRBV20-1 and J is TRBJ1-5, with D hard to call. The DNA for the CDR3 is TGCAGTGCTAGGGTCGGGGTACAGCCCCAGCATTTT. It yields the protein CSARVGVQPQHF.